Sequencing of this T cell receptor (beta chain) was carried out in a study of blood T cells in healthy people across ages. The study, taken as a whole, reports: Across the age range, TCR beta diversity per million T cells fell in a roughly linear way.

Together with a sample-barcoded 5' primer, a J-beta primer mix was included in a second PCR lasting roughly 6 to 12 cycles. TCRdb reanalysed the 5' RACE reads using MiXCR and keeps one entry per CDR3 protein. The sample has some 930,000 distinct CDR3 sequences; 25% to 30% are singletons. This clonotype was counted ten times or more. The antigen remains undetermined. Trimming took 6 bases from V and 4 from J, leaving 12 bases between them. This CDR3 contains 13 residues. These data also featured in a second study, about T cells of mothers and their children.

The clonotype originates from a woman between 40 and 55 years old in good health. The sample consisted of blood. The rearrangement joins TRBV12-3 or TRBV12-4 to TRBJ2-5, with unresolved D. In DNA, the CDR3 is TGTGCCAGCAGCCCCCAAGTAGGAGAGACCCAGTACTTC. As protein: CASSPQVGETQYF.